Each of the 6 T cell receptor beta chains below was sequenced from the same sample in a study of control samples from healthy donors and cancer patients. Only in-frame clones appear in the TCRdb table, and some are missing; sequencing was by immunoSEQ multiplex PCR. The data contain approximately 120,000 clones, about nine tenths of them seen just once; the ten biggest clones take up 4.4%. Material: blood. The receptors come from a human donor in good health. The donor label of this sample is uncertain.

V gene TRBV10-2 combines with J gene TRBJ2-1; D is uncertain. In germline, CDR1 is WSHSY, CDR2 SAAADI. V lost 4 bases and J lost 5, with 6 bases in between. The CDR3 runs to 12 residues. The CDR3 is CASSVQNNEQFF. Here the CDR3 DNA reads TGCGCCAGCAGTGTCCAGAACAATGAGCAGTTCTTC.

The chain employs TRBV30 and TRBJ2-3; TRBD1 is a possible D gene (5 bases). Germline lookup yields CDR1 GTSNPN and CDR2 SVGIG (reference sequence). The V and J ends lost 3 bases and 6 bases respectively, with 16 bases between them. The CDR3 totals 14 residues. This CDR3 reads CAWSRESNGDTQYF. In DNA form, the CDR3 reads TGTGCCTGGAGCAGGGAATCCAACGGGGATACGCAGTATTTT.

The chain carries TRBV5-4 and TRBJ2-1, with TRBD1 as a possible D gene (5 bases). The CDR3 contains 13 residues. From germline, CDR1 is SGHNT and CDR2 YYREEE (reference sequence). The V end lost 5 bases, the J end lost 4 bases, and 10 bases lay between the germline ends. The CDR3 region is CASSPAGYNEQFF. CDR3 nucleotide sequence: TGTGCCAGCAGTCCCGCAGGGTACAATGAGCAGTTCTTC.

The DNA of the CDR3 is TGTGCCAGCAGCCCTAACAGGGGGAGTAAAAATCAGCCCCAGCATTTT. The encoded protein is CASSPNRGSKNQPQHF. This sequence joins TRBV12-1 and TRBJ1-5; the table names TRBD1, a call not compared with the DNA. TRBV12-1 is a listed pseudogene. This CDR3 has 16 residues.

This chain links TRBV11-2 with TRBJ2-7, with D unclear. The length of the CDR3 is 11 residues. Deletions cut 1 base from V and 2 bases from J, with 0 bases between. In germline, CDR1 is SGHAT, CDR2 FQNNGV. CDR3 DNA: TGTGCCAGCAGCTTAGCCTACGAGCAGTACTTC. It translates to CASSLAYEQYF.

This sequence joins TRBV7-9 and TRBJ2-1; 9 bases are shared with TRBD2. The V and J ends lost 5 bases and 2 bases, in that order; junction bases with no gene match: 7. The CDR3 runs to 16 residues. From germline, CDR1 is SEHNR and CDR2 FQNEAQ (reference sequence). For the CDR3, the DNA is TGTGCCAGCAGCATTATAGCGGGGGCGACCTACAATGAGCAGTTCTTC. It specifies CASSIIAGATYNEQFF. Combining the CDR3 with reference TRBV7-9 and TRBJ2-1 gives the whole variable domain DTGVSQNPRHKITKRGQNVTFRCDPISEHNRLYWYRQTLGQGPEFLTYFQNEAQLEKSRLLSDRFSAERPKGSFSTLEIQRTEQGDSAMYLCASSIIAGATYNEQFFGPGTRLTVL.